This entry features one T cell receptor (beta chain) sequence. Here immunoSEQ multiplex PCR was the method, and the copy in TCRdb shows in-frame clones only, minus some. The sample shows approximately 61,000 clones, roughly three quarters of them seen only once. V gave up 0 bases and J gave up 1 base, with 14 bases separating them. Germline CDR1 reads MGHRA; CDR2 reads YSYEKL. The CDR3 length is 17 residues. The data were taken from a study of blood T cell repertoires in COVID-19. This clonotype was obtained from a woman in her 70s with acute or convalescent COVID-19. The rearrangement joins TRBV4-1 to TRBJ2-3, with D possibly matching TRBD2 (6 bases). The sample consisted of peripheral blood. The DNA of the CDR3 is TGCGCCAGCAGCCAAGATTACGGGGGTAGGGGCACAGATACGCAGTATTTT. Translation gives CASSQDYGGRGTDTQYF.